The 23 T cell receptor beta chains given below trace back to one sample, sequenced in a study of blood T cell repertoires in COVID-19. TCRdb's table, derived via immunoSEQ multiplex PCR, lists solely in-frame clones and lacks some. The data show 300,000 or so clones, more than 75% seen once. Sequenced material: PBMCs or T cells enriched from blood (not recorded which). The receptors derive from a man aged 60 to 69 who had recovered from COVID-19.

The chain joins TRBV10-3 to TRBJ2-7; 11 bases map to TRBD2. Unmatched junction bases numbered 6, after V lost 0 bases and J lost 2 bases. Germline V gene lookup returns CDR1 ENHRY and CDR2 SYGVKD. This CDR3 has 17 amino acids. CDR3 sequence reads: CAISESGQTSGAYEQYF. The CDR3 DNA reads as TGTGCCATCAGTGAGTCAGGGCAGACTAGCGGGGCCTACGAGCAGTACTTC.

V and J are TRBV7-3 and TRBJ2-5, with 10 bases matching TRBD1. Trimming removed 5 bases from V and 6 bases from J; junction bases left unmatched: 6. This CDR3 is built from 14 residues. The V gene's germline CDR1 is SGHTA and CDR2 FQGTGA. CDR3 loop: CASSETGGGKTQYF. CDR3 sequence (DNA): TGTGCCAGCAGCGAGACAGGGGGCGGGAAGACCCAGTACTTC.

About this clone: One junction end does not reproduce the germline sequence, and a read error may be involved. This chain uses TRBV11-2 with TRBJ1-1; 9 bases agree with TRBD1. This CDR3 is built from 17 residues. Germline V lookup: CDR1 SGHAT, CDR2 FQNNGV. This CDR3 is CASSPSPPGQGGISFLF. The CDR3 region has the DNA TGTGCCAGCAGCCCCTCGCCCCCGGGACAGGGAGGCATAAGCTTTCTCTTT.

The chain employs TRBV4-1 and TRBJ1-2; a weak D match, TRBD1 (5 bases). Per the germline V gene, CDR1 is MGHRA and CDR2 is YSYEKL. With 0 bases removed from V and 1 base from J, the gap between germline ends came to 15 bases. The CDR3 covers 17 residues. CDR3 coding DNA: TGCGCCAGCAGCCAAGATCGGCGAGCGCAGGGTAACTATGGCTACACCTTC. Amino acid sequence: CASSQDRRAQGNYGYTF.

The V and J genes are TRBV6-6 and TRBJ2-1; 14 bases map to TRBD2. Germline CDR1 MNHNY, CDR2 SVGAGI (reference sequence). V gave up 5 bases and J gave up 7 bases; unmatched junction bases: 10. The CDR3 length is 17 residues. The CDR3 DNA reads TGTGCCAGCAGTCCCGGGACTAGCGGGAGTCGGCGGAATGAGCAGTTCTTC. Translation gives CASSPGTSGSRRNEQFF.

This chain connects TRBV30 to TRBJ2-1; TRBD2 aligns across 7 bases. Germline V gene data show CDR1 as GTSNPN and CDR2 as SVGIG (reference sequence). The length of the CDR3 is 15 residues. This CDR3 reads CALDGQREAYNEQFF. DNA for the CDR3: TGTGCGCTGGACGGGCAGCGGGAAGCCTACAATGAGCAGTTCTTC. Together with reference TRBV30 and TRBJ2-1, the CDR3 gives the full variable domain: SQTIHQWPATLVQPVGSPLSLECTVEGTSNPNLYWYRQAAGRGLQLLFYSVGIGQISSEVPQNLSASRPQDRQFILSSKKLLLSDSGFYLCALDGQREAYNEQFFGPGTRLTVL.

In nucleotides, the CDR3 is TGCGCCAGCAGCTTGGAGGGGAACACGGGTGAAAAACTGTTTTTT. It encodes CASSLEGNTGEKLFF. The chain uses TRBV5-1 and TRBJ1-4; D is possibly TRBD1 (5 bases). Germline-derived CDR1 and CDR2 are SGHRS and YFSETQ. Trimming pared 0 bases from V and 7 bases from J, leaving 13 bases between. This CDR3 is built from 15 residues.

The CDR3 reads CASSEGQGVNTEAFF. CDR3 nucleotides: TGTGCCAGCAGCGAGGGACAGGGGGTGAACACTGAAGCTTTCTTT. The chain combines TRBV9 with TRBJ1-1, with 11 positions matching TRBD1. CDR1 is SGDLS and CDR2 is YYNGEE in the germline V gene. CDR3 length: 15 amino acids. V dropped 3 bases and J dropped 0; count of bases not matched to a gene: 1.

The rearrangement joins TRBV5-1 to TRBJ2-6; D remains unclear. The V gene lost 4 bases and the J gene lost 4 bases, with 18 bases spanning the gap. Looked up from germline, CDR1 is SGHRS and CDR2 is YFSETQ. This CDR3 is built from 17 residues. The CDR3, as DNA: TGCGCCAGCAGCGTTCAGGTGGCTTTGGTGGGGGCCAACGTCCTGACTTTC. Encoded protein: CASSVQVALVGANVLTF.

The genes are TRBV2 and TRBJ1-4, with D uncertain. Germline V gene lookup returns CDR1 SNHLY and CDR2 FYNNEI. The germline V and J ends were trimmed by 4 bases and 10 bases, with 13 bases remaining between them. This CDR3 comprises 13 residues. CDR3 region: CASSGEFSGKLFF. CDR3 nucleotide sequence: TGTGCCAGCAGTGGCGAGTTTTCGGGAAAACTGTTTTTT.

The V gene is TRBV24-1, the J gene TRBJ1-2, with D possibly being TRBD1 (6 bases). Germline V CDR1 and CDR2: KGHDR, SFDVKD. Trimming cost V 0 bases and J 6 bases, with 7 bases left between them. The CDR3 is 13 amino acids. CDR3 bases: TGTGCCACCAGTGATTTGCGACAGGATGGCTACACCTTC. Translated: CATSDLRQDGYTF.

The chain joins TRBV7-9 to TRBJ1-1; D perhaps matches TRBD1 (5 bases). The CDR3 spans 13 residues. The V and J ends lost 1 base and 9 bases respectively, with 12 bases between them. CDR1 is SEHNR, CDR2 FQNEAQ, per germline (reference sequence). The CDR3 loop is CASSLGATDQAFF. DNA for the CDR3: TGTGCCAGCAGCTTAGGGGCGACAGACCAAGCTTTCTTT. Full variable domain (missing parts from reference TRBV7-9 and TRBJ1-1): DTGVSQNPRHKITKRGQNVTFRCDPISEHNRLYWYRQTLGQGPEFLTYFQNEAQLEKSRLLSDRFSAERPKGSFSTLEIQRTEQGDSAMYLCASSLGATDQAFFGQGTRLTVV.

The chain combines TRBV23-1 with TRBJ2-3, with 7 positions matching TRBD1. TRBV23-1 is marked as an open reading frame, function uncertain. Trimming at V came to 2 bases and at J to 0 bases, leaving 2 bases not matched to a gene. This CDR3 contains 15 residues. CDR3 residues: CASSQPGQSTDTQYF. The CDR3 DNA is TGCGCCAGCAGTCAACCGGGACAGAGCACAGATACGCAGTATTTT.

The gene calls are TRBV7-2 and TRBJ1-5; D ambiguous. Germline V gene sequence: CDR1 SGHTA, CDR2 FQGNSA. The CDR3 length is 13 residues. The V and J ends lost 5 bases and 7 bases respectively, with 12 bases between them. Here the CDR3 reads CASSPTNRQPQHF. CDR3 nucleotide sequence: TGTGCCAGCAGCCCTACCAACCGACAGCCCCAGCATTTT. The full variable domain, in which reference TRBV7-2 and TRBJ1-5 provide the parts outside the CDR3, is GAGVSQSPSNKVTEKGKDVELRCDPISGHTALYWYRQSLGQGLEFLIYFQGNSAPDKSGLPSDRFSAERTGGSVSTLTIQRTQQEDSAVYLCASSPTNRQPQHFGDGTRLSIL.

This rearrangement joins TRBV5-1 to TRBJ1-1, with D possibly being TRBD1 (5 bases). The CDR3 contains 14 residues. The germline V gene encodes CDR1 SGHRS and CDR2 YFSETQ. The V end lost 4 bases, the J end lost 0 bases, and 10 bases lay between the germline ends. The CDR3 DNA sequence: TGCGCCAGCAGCCTAGGGGTTCTGAACACTGAAGCTTTCTTT. Translated, it gives CASSLGVLNTEAFF.

The genes are TRBV19 and TRBJ2-7; the match to TRBD1 covers 7 bases. Losses at the gene ends were 3 bases for V and 5 bases for J; bases not matched to a gene: 16. CDR3 size: 17 residues. The germline CDR1 and CDR2 sequences are LNHDA and SQIVND (reference sequence). CDR3 sequence reads: CASSITAPTGTRNEQYF. CDR3 bases: TGTGCCAGTAGTATCACAGCCCCGACAGGGACGAGAAACGAGCAGTACTTC. Combining the CDR3 with reference TRBV19 and TRBJ2-7 gives the whole variable domain DGGITQSPKYLFRKEGQNVTLSCEQNLNHDAMYWYRQDPGQGLRLIYYSQIVNDFQKGDIAEGYSVSREKKESFPLTVTSAQKNPTAFYLCASSITAPTGTRNEQYFGPGTRLTVT.

The DNA for the CDR3 is TGTGCCAGCAGTACCAGGGACAGCCCTCAAGAGACCCAGTACTTC. Encoded protein: CASSTRDSPQETQYF. This chain links TRBV25-1 with TRBJ2-5, with TRBD1 matching 7 bases. J was trimmed by 2 bases and V by 5 bases; bases with no gene match: 8. The CDR3 length is 15 residues. The germline V gene has CDR1 MGHDK and CDR2 SYGVNS.

J is TRBJ1-1 and V is TRBV29-1; D unclear. The germline gives CDR1 SQVTM, CDR2 ANQGSEA. The V end was cut by 2 bases, the J end by 1 base, with 5 bases between. The CDR3 sequence is 12 residues long. CDR3 loop: CSVEPGNTEAFF. The CDR3, as DNA: TGCAGCGTTGAACCGGGGAACACTGAAGCTTTCTTT.

This chain uses TRBV4-1 with TRBJ2-3; 8 nucleotides line up with TRBD1. Per germline, CDR1 MGHRA and CDR2 YSYEKL. CDR3 length: 18 residues. V was clipped by 0 bases and J by 1 base; unmatched bases: 9. The CDR3 DNA reads as TGCGCCAGCAGCCAAGAGGTTGGCAGGGGGCACGGCACAGATACGCAGTATTTT. Its protein product is CASSQEVGRGHGTDTQYF.

V and J are TRBV7-9 and TRBJ1-6; 7 nucleotides line up with TRBD1. From germline, CDR1 is SEHNR and CDR2 FQNEAQ (reference sequence). The CDR3 spans 15 residues. The V and J ends lost 0 bases and 6 bases, in that order; junction bases with no gene match: 2. The CDR3 region has the DNA TGTGCCAGCAGCTTAGCTGACAGGGCTAATTCACCCCTCCACTTT. Translating gives CASSLADRANSPLHF.

This sequence joins TRBV6-8 and TRBJ1-5, with TRBD1 as a possible D gene (6 bases). The CDR3 extends over 17 amino acids. Germline-derived CDR1 and CDR2 are MNHGY and SAAAGT. The V gene lost 0 bases and the J gene lost 5 bases, with 17 bases spanning the gap. The CDR3 reads CASSYSPRDKSHQPQHF. The CDR3 DNA is TGTGCCAGCAGTTACTCACCCCGGGACAAGAGCCATCAGCCCCAGCATTTT.

This chain uses TRBV5-6 with TRBJ1-4; 9 nucleotides line up with TRBD1. CDR1 and CDR2 from the germline V gene are SGHDT and YYEEEE. The trim removed 4 bases at V and 7 bases at J, leaving 8 bases unmatched. This CDR3 region has 15 residues. The CDR3 nucleotides are TGTGCCAGCAGCCTCACCGGGACAGGGTCTGAAAAACTGTTTTTT. Its protein product is CASSLTGTGSEKLFF.

The V call is TRBV10-3, the J call TRBJ2-5; perhaps TRBD2 as D (6 bases). Trimming removed 6 bases from V and 2 bases from J, with 10 bases in between. Germline V CDR1 and CDR2: ENHRY, SYGVKD. This CDR3 is 13 amino acids long. Written as DNA, the CDR3 is TGTGCCATCAGCCGGGACTTTCAAGAGACCCAGTACTTC. Amino acids: CAISRDFQETQYF.